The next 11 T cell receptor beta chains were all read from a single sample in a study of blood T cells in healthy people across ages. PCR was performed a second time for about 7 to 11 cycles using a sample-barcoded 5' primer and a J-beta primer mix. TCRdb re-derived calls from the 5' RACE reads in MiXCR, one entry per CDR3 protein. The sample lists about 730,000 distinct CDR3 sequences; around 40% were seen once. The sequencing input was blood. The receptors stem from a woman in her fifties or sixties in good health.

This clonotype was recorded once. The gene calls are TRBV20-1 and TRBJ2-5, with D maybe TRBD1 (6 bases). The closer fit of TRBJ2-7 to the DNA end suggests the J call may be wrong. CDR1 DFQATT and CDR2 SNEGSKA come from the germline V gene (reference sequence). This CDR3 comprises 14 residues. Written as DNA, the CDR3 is TGCAGTGCAGGCGTGACAGGTGCACTCTACGAGCAGTACTTC. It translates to CSAGVTGALYEQYF.

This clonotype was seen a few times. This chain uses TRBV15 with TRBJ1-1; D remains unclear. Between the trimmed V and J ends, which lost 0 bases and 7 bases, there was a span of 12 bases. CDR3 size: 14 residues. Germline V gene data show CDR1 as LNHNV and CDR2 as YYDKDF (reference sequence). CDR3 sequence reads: CATSRDRSRIEAFF. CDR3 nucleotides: TGTGCCACCAGCAGAGATCGCAGCAGGATTGAAGCTTTCTTT.

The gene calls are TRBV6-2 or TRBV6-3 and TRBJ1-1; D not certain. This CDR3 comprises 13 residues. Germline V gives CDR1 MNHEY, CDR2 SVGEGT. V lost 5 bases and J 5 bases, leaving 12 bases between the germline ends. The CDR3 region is CASSRNSPTEAFF. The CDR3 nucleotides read TGTGCCAGCAGTAGAAACAGTCCTACTGAAGCTTTCTTT.

The CDR3 loop reads CASSLGTRNTEAFF. The CDR3 DNA sequence: TGTGCCAGCAGCTTAGGGACGAGGAACACTGAAGCTTTCTTT. The V and J genes are TRBV7-2 and TRBJ1-1; D not resolved. The ends were cut back, 1 base at V and 1 base at J, with 7 bases in the middle. The CDR3 totals 14 residues. CDR1 is SGHTA, CDR2 FQGNSA, per germline.

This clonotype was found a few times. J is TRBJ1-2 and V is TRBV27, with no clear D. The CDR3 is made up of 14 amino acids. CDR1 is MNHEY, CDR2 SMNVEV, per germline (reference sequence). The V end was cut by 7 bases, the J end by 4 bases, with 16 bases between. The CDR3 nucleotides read TGTGCCAGCACCCCCTTCGGTCGGAGCTATGGCTACACCTTC. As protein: CASTPFGRSYGYTF.

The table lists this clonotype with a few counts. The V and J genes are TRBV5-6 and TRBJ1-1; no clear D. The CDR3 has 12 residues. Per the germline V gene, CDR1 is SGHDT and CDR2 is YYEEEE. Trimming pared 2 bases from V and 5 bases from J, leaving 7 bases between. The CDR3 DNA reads TGTGCCAGCAGCTTCCTCTCAACTGAAGCTTTCTTT. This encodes CASSFLSTEAFF.

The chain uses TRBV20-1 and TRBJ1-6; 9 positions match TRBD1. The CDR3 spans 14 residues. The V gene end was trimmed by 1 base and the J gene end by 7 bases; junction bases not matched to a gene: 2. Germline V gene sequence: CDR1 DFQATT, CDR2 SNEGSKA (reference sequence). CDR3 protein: CSARGTGANSPLHF. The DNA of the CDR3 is TGCAGTGCTAGAGGGACAGGGGCGAATTCACCCCTCCACTTT.

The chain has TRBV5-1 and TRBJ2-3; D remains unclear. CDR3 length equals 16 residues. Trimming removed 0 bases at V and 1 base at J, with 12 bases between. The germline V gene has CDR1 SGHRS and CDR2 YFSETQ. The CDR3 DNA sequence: TGCGCCAGCAGCTTGGCCGAAACTACGGGCACAGATACGCAGTATTTT. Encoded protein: CASSLAETTGTDTQYF.

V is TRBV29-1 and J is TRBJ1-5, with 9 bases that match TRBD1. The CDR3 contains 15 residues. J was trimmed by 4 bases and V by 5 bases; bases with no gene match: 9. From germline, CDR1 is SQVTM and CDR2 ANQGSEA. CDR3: CSVRLVGTGNQPQHF. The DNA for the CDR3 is TGCAGCGTTCGCCTAGTCGGGACAGGGAATCAGCCCCAGCATTTT.

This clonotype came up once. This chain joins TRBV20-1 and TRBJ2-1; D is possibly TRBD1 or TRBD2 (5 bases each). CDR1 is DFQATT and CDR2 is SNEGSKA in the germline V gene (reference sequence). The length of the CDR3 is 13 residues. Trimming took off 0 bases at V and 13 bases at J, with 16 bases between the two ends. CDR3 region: CSAREGRSRTQFF. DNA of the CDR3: TGCAGTGCTAGAGAGGGACGGAGTAGGACCCAGTTCTTC.

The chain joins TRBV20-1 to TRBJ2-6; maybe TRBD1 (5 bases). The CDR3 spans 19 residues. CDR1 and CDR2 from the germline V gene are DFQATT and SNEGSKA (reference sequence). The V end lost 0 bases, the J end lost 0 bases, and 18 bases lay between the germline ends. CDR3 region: CSARDIRQLVISGANVLTF. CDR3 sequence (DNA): TGCAGTGCTAGAGACATAAGACAGCTTGTAATCTCTGGGGCCAACGTCCTGACTTTC.